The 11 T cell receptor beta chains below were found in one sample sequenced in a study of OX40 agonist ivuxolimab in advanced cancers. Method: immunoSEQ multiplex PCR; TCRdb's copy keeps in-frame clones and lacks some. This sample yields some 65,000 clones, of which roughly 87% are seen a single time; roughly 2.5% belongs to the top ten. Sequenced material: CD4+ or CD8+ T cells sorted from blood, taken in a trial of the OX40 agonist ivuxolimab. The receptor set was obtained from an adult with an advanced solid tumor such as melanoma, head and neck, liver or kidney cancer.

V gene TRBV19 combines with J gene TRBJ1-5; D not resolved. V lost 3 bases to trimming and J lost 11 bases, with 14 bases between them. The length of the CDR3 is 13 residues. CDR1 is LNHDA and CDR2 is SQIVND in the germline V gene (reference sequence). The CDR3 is CASSIEPRGAQHF. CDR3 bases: TGTGCCAGTAGTATTGAACCCAGAGGAGCCCAGCATTTT.

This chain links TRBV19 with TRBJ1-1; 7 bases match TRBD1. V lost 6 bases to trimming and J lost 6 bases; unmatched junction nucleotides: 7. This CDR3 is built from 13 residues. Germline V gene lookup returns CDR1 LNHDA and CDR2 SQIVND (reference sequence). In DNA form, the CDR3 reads TGTGCCAGTAGCCCCGGACAGGCCCCTGAAGCTTTCTTT. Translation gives CASSPGQAPEAFF.

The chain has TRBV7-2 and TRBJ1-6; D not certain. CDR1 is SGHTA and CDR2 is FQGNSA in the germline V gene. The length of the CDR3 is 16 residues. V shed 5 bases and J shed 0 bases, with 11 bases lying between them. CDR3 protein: CASSQEWSSYNSPLHF. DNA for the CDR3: TGTGCCAGCAGCCAAGAATGGAGCTCCTATAATTCACCCCTCCACTTT.

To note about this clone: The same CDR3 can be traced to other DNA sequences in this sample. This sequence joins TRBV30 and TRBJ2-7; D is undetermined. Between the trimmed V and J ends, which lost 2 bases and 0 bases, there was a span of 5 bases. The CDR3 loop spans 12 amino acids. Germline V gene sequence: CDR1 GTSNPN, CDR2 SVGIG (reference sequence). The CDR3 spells CAWSRGSYEQYF. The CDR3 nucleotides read TGTGCCTGGAGTCGCGGCTCCTACGAGCAGTACTTC.

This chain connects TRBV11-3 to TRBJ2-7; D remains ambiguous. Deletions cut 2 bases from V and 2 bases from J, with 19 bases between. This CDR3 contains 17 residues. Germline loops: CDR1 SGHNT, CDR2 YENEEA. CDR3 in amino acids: CASSLFSGQRQTYEQYF. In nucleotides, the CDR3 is TGTGCCAGCAGCTTATTCTCTGGGCAGCGCCAGACCTACGAGCAGTACTTC.

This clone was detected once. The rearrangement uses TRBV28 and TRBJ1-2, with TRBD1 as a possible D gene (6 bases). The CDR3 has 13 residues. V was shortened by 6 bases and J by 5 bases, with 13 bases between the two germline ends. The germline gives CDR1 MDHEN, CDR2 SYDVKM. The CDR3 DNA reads TGTGCCAGCAGCCCGGGGGGCCGGTATGGCTACACCTTC. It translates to CASSPGGRYGYTF.

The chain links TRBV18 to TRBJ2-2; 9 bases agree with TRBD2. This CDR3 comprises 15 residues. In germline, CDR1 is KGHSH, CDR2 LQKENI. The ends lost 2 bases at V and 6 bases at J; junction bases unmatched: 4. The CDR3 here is CASSPGIAGAGELFF. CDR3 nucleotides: TGTGCCAGCTCACCAGGGATAGCGGGAGCCGGGGAGCTGTTTTTT.

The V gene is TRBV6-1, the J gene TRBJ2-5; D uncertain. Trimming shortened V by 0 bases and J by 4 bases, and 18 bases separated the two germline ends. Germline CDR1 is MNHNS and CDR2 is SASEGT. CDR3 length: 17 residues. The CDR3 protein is CASSEAPLRVDVETQYF. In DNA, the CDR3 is TGTGCCAGCAGTGAAGCGCCCCTGAGAGTCGACGTAGAGACCCAGTACTTC.

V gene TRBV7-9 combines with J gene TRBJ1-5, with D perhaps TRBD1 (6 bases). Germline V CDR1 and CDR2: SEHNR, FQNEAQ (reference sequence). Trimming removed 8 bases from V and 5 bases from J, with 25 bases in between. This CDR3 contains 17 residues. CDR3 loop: CASLPVVRTDFDQPQHF. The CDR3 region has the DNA TGTGCCAGCCTGCCGGTTGTGAGGACAGATTTCGATCAGCCCCAGCATTTT. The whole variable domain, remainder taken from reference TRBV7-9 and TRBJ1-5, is DTGVSQNPRHKITKRGQNVTFRCDPISEHNRLYWYRQTLGQGPEFLTYFQNEAQLEKSRLLSDRFSAERPKGSFSTLEIQRTEQGDSAMYLCASLPVVRTDFDQPQHFGDGTRLSIL.

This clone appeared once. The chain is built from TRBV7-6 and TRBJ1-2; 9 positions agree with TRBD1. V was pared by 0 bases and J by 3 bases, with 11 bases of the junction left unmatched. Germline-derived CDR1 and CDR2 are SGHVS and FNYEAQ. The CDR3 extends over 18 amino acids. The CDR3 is CASSLALRGTGMYYGYTF. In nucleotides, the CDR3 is TGTGCCAGCAGCTTAGCGCTCAGAGGGACAGGGATGTACTATGGCTACACCTTC.

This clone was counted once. The CDR3 loop reads CASVAGGTASYEQYF. CDR3 in DNA: TGTGCCAGCGTAGCGGGCGGGACAGCTTCCTACGAGCAGTACTTC. The rearrangement links TRBV6-1 to TRBJ2-5; D may be TRBD1 or TRBD2 (7 bases each). The closer fit of TRBJ2-7 to the DNA end suggests the J call may be wrong. Germline CDR1 is MNHNS and CDR2 is SASEGT. CDR3 length: 15 residues.